Reported below is one T cell receptor beta chain. This record belongs to a study of blood T cell repertoires in COVID-19. About the research overall: Nucleic acid was either cDNA or gDNA, and it came from T cells, B-cell-depleted T cells, or PBMCs.

Original processing methods: The authors estimated nucleated cell counts from reference gene primer amplification. The method was immunoSEQ multiplex PCR; TCRdb's version includes in-frame clones alone and lacks a portion of them. That table supplies the V and J calls and clone size; D and trimming were determined from the DNA. The data contain 140,000 or so clones, roughly nine tenths of them singletons. This CDR3 spans 18 amino acids. Trimming at V came to 5 bases and at J to 5 bases, leaving 9 bases not matched to a gene. Looked up from germline, CDR1 is LGHDT and CDR2 is YNNKEL (reference sequence).

The V and J genes are TRBV3-1 (or the pseudogene TRBV3-2) and TRBJ2-1; 16 bases match TRBD2. The clonotype originates from an older woman with active COVID-19. Sequencing was done on a sample of peripheral blood. The CDR3 region is CASSTGTSGRAFHNEQFF. The CDR3 bases are TGTGCCAGCAGCACCGGGACTAGCGGGAGGGCCTTCCACAATGAGCAGTTCTTC.